Shown below are 23 T cell receptor beta chains from a single sample sequenced in a study of blood T cell repertoires in COVID-19. The table came from immunoSEQ multiplex PCR; TCRdb's copy has only in-frame clones and leaves some out. The sample includes around 230,000 clones, approximately 90% of them seen just once. Material for sequencing was PBMCs or T cells enriched from blood (not recorded which). Source of these receptors: a woman in her thirties or forties with acute COVID-19.

The chain has TRBV5-1 and TRBJ1-4, with 7 nucleotides matching TRBD1. This CDR3 region has 16 residues. Losses at the gene ends were 4 bases for V and 5 bases for J; bases not matched to a gene: 11. Germline V lookup: CDR1 SGHRS, CDR2 YFSETQ. The chain's CDR3 is CASSTGTVGINEKLFF. The CDR3 nucleotides are TGCGCCAGCAGCACGGGGACAGTTGGGATCAATGAAAAACTGTTTTTT.

The chain links TRBV5-4 to TRBJ1-2; TRBD1 might be the D (6 bases). CDR1 is SGHNT, CDR2 YYREEE, per germline (reference sequence). Trimming shortened V by 7 bases and J by 2 bases, and 15 bases separated the two germline ends. The CDR3 is 14 amino acids. CDR3 loop: CASGGGDTNYGYTF. CDR3 nucleotides: TGTGCCAGCGGGGGAGGGGACACCAACTATGGCTACACCTTC.

The genes are TRBV5-4 and TRBJ2-7, with a weak D call TRBD2 (6 bases). Trimming cost V 3 bases and J 6 bases, with 16 bases left between them. Looked up from germline, CDR1 is SGHNT and CDR2 is YYREEE (reference sequence). The CDR3 has 14 amino acids. The CDR3 spells CASSSTLAAPEQYV. CDR3 bases: TGTGCCAGCAGCTCCACACTAGCCGCCCCCGAGCAGTACGTC.

The J gene is TRBJ1-2, the V gene TRBV6-5, with no clear D. This CDR3 comprises 13 residues. From germline, CDR1 is MNHEY and CDR2 SVGAGI. Trimming cost V 2 bases and J 7 bases, with 11 bases left between them. Written as DNA, the CDR3 is TGTGCCAGCAGTTACGGAGGAGTAAGTGGCTACACCTTC. Translating it yields CASSYGGVSGYTF.

The CDR3 region is CASSESPGQGWRKFF. CDR3 coding DNA: TGTGCCAGCAGCGAGTCACCGGGACAGGGTTGGAGAAAGTTTTTT. The chain combines TRBV5-5 with TRBJ1-4; 9 bases line up with TRBD1. This CDR3 region has 15 residues. V trimming: 4 bases; J trimming: 16 bases; junction bases outside the gene matches: 17. Germline V gene data show CDR1 as SGHKS and CDR2 as YYEKEE (reference sequence).

Only a few counts were recorded for this clone. CDR3 amino acids: CSAKLGDEAFF. Written as DNA, the CDR3 is TGCAGTGCTAAGTTAGGGGATGAAGCTTTCTTT. The chain carries TRBV20-1 and TRBJ1-1; D perhaps matches TRBD1 (5 bases). V was pared by 4 bases and J by 7 bases, with 10 bases between. The CDR3 runs to 11 residues. Germline CDR1 reads DFQATT; CDR2 reads SNEGSKA (reference sequence).

CDR3 sequence (DNA): TGCGCCAGCAGCGCAGGGGGCCTTTACAATGAGCAGTTCTTC. Protein product: CASSAGGLYNEQFF. V gene TRBV5-1 combines with J gene TRBJ2-1; 8 nucleotides agree with TRBD1. Per the germline V gene, CDR1 is SGHRS and CDR2 is YFSETQ. V lost 4 bases, J lost 4 bases, and 4 bases stayed unmatched. The CDR3 has 14 amino acids.

The chain joins TRBV5-8 to TRBJ2-7; D not certain. In germline, CDR1 is SGHTS, CDR2 YDEGEE. Trimming took 0 bases from V and 6 from J, leaving 10 bases between them. The CDR3 is 13 residues long. As DNA, the CDR3 is TGTGCCAGCAGCTTGGTAGCCTGGTCCGAGCAGTACGTC. Translation: CASSLVAWSEQYV.

The chain has TRBV7-9 and TRBJ2-1, with 10 bases that match TRBD2. V shed 3 bases, J shed 6 bases, and the junction held 2 bases outside the gene matches. This CDR3 region has 14 residues. In germline, CDR1 is SEHNR, CDR2 FQNEAQ (reference sequence). The CDR3 protein is CASSLLAGVNEQFF. As DNA, the CDR3 is TGTGCCAGCAGCTTGCTAGCGGGGGTCAATGAGCAGTTCTTC.

Details on this clone: Other DNA sequences in this sample translate to the same CDR3. This sequence joins TRBV2 and TRBJ1-1; no firm D call. The CDR3 has 14 amino acids. Germline CDR1 reads SNHLY; CDR2 reads FYNNEI. Trimming took off 1 base at V and 2 bases at J, with 8 bases between the two ends. The CDR3 protein is CASSEGGTNTEAFF. The CDR3 coding sequence is TGTGCCAGCAGTGAAGGCGGAACAAACACTGAAGCTTTCTTT.

Notes on this clone: The same CDR3 also results from other DNA sequences found in this sample. The genes are TRBV5-1 and TRBJ1-2; a possible D gene is TRBD1 (5 bases). Germline-derived CDR1 and CDR2 are SGHRS and YFSETQ. Trimming pared 5 bases from V and 6 bases from J, leaving 8 bases between. The CDR3 loop spans 11 amino acids. The CDR3 DNA sequence: TGCGCCAGCAGTAGGGGTAATGGCTACACCTTC. Translating gives CASSRGNGYTF.

CDR3 sequence: CASSRGQGNQPQHF. CDR3 nucleotides: TGTGCCAGTAGCCGGGGTCAAGGCAATCAGCCCCAGCATTTT. The rearrangement joins TRBV19 to TRBJ1-5; no definite D call. Germline-derived CDR1 and CDR2 are LNHDA and SQIVND (reference sequence). The CDR3 is 14 residues long. V lost 6 bases and J lost 2, with 11 bases in between.

The chain joins TRBV30 to TRBJ2-5; 7 nucleotides agree with TRBD2. The CDR3 loop spans 11 amino acids. CDR1 GTSNPN and CDR2 SVGIG come from the germline V gene (reference sequence). V trimming: 7 bases; J trimming: 4 bases; junction bases outside the gene matches: 3. The CDR3 region is CAYWGGETQYF. The DNA of the CDR3 is TGTGCCTACTGGGGGGGAGAGACCCAGTACTTC.

The chain carries TRBV29-1 and TRBJ1-1, with D maybe TRBD1 (6 bases). V was clipped by 6 bases and J by 2 bases, with 19 bases between them. The CDR3 consists of 15 residues. Looked up from germline, CDR1 is SQVTM and CDR2 is ANQGSEA. CDR3 amino acids: CSVPARGTFNTEAFF. In DNA form, the CDR3 reads TGCAGCGTCCCAGCTAGAGGGACATTTAACACTGAAGCTTTCTTT.

The chain joins TRBV7-9 to TRBJ2-2; 7 positions match TRBD1. The germline V gene encodes CDR1 SEHNR and CDR2 FQNEAQ (reference sequence). The V gene end was trimmed by 5 bases and the J gene end by 4 bases; junction bases not matched to a gene: 7. The CDR3 runs to 15 residues. The CDR3 loop reads CASSLRTGRTGELFF. The CDR3 nucleotides read TGTGCCAGCAGCCTACGGACAGGTCGCACCGGGGAGCTGTTTTTT.

The chain has TRBV19 and TRBJ1-4; TRBD1 agrees at 10 bases. With 1 base clipped from V and 10 bases from J, the junction kept 6 bases outside the gene matches. The germline V gene has CDR1 LNHDA and CDR2 SQIVND (reference sequence). The CDR3 is 15 amino acids. The CDR3 reads CASSIGGTGDAKLFF. CDR3 coding DNA: TGTGCCAGTAGTATAGGAGGGACAGGGGACGCAAAACTGTTTTTT. The full variable domain, in which reference TRBV19 and TRBJ1-4 provide the parts outside the CDR3, is DGGITQSPKYLFRKEGQNVTLSCEQNLNHDAMYWYRQDPGQGLRLIYYSQIVNDFQKGDIAEGYSVSREKKESFPLTVTSAQKNPTAFYLCASSIGGTGDAKLFFGSGTQLSVL.

The chain employs TRBV28 and TRBJ1-2; the D gene is possibly TRBD1 (5 bases). Germline CDR1 is MDHEN and CDR2 is SYDVKM. The CDR3 is 14 amino acids. With 4 bases removed from V and 4 bases from J, the gap between germline ends came to 13 bases. The CDR3 loop is CASSSTGFLYGYTF. In DNA form, the CDR3 reads TGTGCCAGCAGTTCAACAGGTTTTCTCTATGGCTACACCTTC.

The chain joins TRBV28 to TRBJ2-7; D may be TRBD2 (5 bases). In germline, CDR1 is MDHEN, CDR2 SYDVKM. The germline V and J ends were trimmed by 6 bases and 4 bases, with 19 bases remaining between them. The CDR3 consists of 15 residues. CDR3 amino acids: CASRSFSGIGYEQYV. The CDR3 bases are TGTGCCAGCAGGTCCTTCTCCGGGATCGGGTACGAGCAGTACGTC.

This sequence joins TRBV19 and TRBJ1-4, with TRBD1 identical over 9 bases. The CDR3 totals 18 residues. Germline lookup yields CDR1 LNHDA and CDR2 SQIVND (reference sequence). V gave up 10 bases and J gave up 6 bases; unmatched junction bases: 21. CDR3 nucleotide sequence: TGTGCCACAAGGACCGGGACAGGGAATCCTGGAGGCGATGAAAAACTGTTTTTT. It translates to CATRTGTGNPGGDEKLFF.

The V call is TRBV18, the J call TRBJ1-4; TRBD1 aligns across 10 bases. The CDR3 has 14 amino acids. V dropped 3 bases and J dropped 8; count of bases not matched to a gene: 3. Germline lookup yields CDR1 KGHSH and CDR2 LQKENI. CDR3 in amino acids: CASSPGQGFEKLFF. The CDR3 bases are TGTGCCAGCTCACCGGGACAGGGGTTCGAAAAACTGTTTTTT. The full variable domain, its missing parts supplied by reference TRBV18 and TRBJ1-4, is NAGVMQNPRHLVRRRGQEARLRCSPMKGHSHVYWYRQLPEEGLKFMVYLQKENIIDESGMPKERFSAEFPKEGPSILRIQQVVRGDSAAYFCASSPGQGFEKLFFGSGTQLSVL.

V is TRBV28 and J is TRBJ2-7; 10 positions agree with TRBD1. The CDR3 is made up of 16 amino acids. The V gene's germline CDR1 is MDHEN and CDR2 SYDVKM. V gave up 6 bases and J gave up 4 bases; unmatched junction bases: 12. The CDR3 bases are TGTGCCAGCAGGAGGCCCGGGACAGGGGATACGTACGAGCAGTACTTC. Amino acid sequence: CASRRPGTGDTYEQYF.

The chain carries TRBV6-5 and TRBJ1-6, with D perhaps matching TRBD1 (6 bases). The germline V gene encodes CDR1 MNHEY and CDR2 SVGAGI. The CDR3 has 14 amino acids. The V and J ends lost 6 bases and 13 bases respectively, with 19 bases between them. Here the CDR3 reads CASRPTGTKSPLHF. The CDR3 nucleotides are TGTGCCAGCAGGCCCACCGGGACAAAGTCCCCCCTCCACTTT.

The chain joins TRBV10-3 to TRBJ1-2; possible D gene TRBD1, 6 bases. This CDR3 region has 17 residues. The germline V gene has CDR1 ENHRY and CDR2 SYGVKD. Deletions cut 3 bases from V and 2 bases from J, with 19 bases between. CDR3 bases: TGTGCCATCAGTGATCAGAGGAACAGGGCACCCAACTATGGCTACACCTTC. This codes for CAISDQRNRAPNYGYTF.